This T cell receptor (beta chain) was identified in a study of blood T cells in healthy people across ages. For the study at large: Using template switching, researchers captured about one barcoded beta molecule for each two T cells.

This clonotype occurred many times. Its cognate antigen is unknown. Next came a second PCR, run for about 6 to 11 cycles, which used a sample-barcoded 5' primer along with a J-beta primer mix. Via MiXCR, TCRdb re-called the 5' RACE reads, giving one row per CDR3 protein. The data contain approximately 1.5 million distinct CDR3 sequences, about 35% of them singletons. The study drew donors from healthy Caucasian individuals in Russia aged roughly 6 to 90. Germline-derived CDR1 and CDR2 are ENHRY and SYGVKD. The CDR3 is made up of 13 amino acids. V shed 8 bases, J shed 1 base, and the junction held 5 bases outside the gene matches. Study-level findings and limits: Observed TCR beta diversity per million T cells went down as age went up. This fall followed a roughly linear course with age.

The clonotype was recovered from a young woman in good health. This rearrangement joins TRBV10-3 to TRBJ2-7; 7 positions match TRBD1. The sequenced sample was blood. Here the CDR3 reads CAIQGDRSYEQYF. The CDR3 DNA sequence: TGTGCCATCCAGGGGGACAGATCCTACGAGCAGTACTTC.